This TCR beta chain comes out of a study of shared clonotypes between healthy human individuals. The table came from immunoSEQ multiplex PCR; TCRdb's copy has only in-frame clones and leaves some out. The sample gives about half a million clones, approximately 80% of which show up once; 12% is in the top ten. Extraction of genomic DNA in unsorted samples used about 90 million PBMCs. The CDR3 has 15 residues. From germline, CDR1 is SGHDT and CDR2 YYEEEE. V was cut by 4 bases and J by 5 bases, with 18 bases left in between. The chain has TRBV5-6 and TRBJ1-1, with a possible D match to TRBD1 (5 bases). Sequenced input: PBMCs. The clonotype was recovered from a woman aged 40 to 50 in good health. Some clones in this sample may be carry-over from other donors' samples. The CDR3 coding sequence is TGTGCCAGCAGCCAAACTCCAGACAGATGGACTGAAGCTTTCTTT. This sequence encodes CASSQTPDRWTEAFF.